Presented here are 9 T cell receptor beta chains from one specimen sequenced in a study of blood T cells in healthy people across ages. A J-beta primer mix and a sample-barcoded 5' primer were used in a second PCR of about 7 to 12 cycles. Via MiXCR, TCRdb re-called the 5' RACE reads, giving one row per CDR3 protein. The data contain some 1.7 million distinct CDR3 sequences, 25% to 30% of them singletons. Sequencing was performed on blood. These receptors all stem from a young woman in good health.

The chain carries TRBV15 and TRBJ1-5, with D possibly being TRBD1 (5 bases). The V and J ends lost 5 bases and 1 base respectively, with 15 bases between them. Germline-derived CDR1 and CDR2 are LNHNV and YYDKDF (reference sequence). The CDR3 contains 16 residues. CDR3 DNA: TGTGCCACCAGCCTTCGGGGGAGGGCAAGCAATCAGCCCCAGCATTTT. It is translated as CATSLRGRASNQPQHF.

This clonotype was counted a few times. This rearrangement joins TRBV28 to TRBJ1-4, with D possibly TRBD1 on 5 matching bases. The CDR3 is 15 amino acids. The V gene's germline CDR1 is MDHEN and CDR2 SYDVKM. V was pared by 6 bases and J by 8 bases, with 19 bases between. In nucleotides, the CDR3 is TGTGCCAGCAGCCCCACAGGATCCGCGGGGGAAAAACTGTTTTTT. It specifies CASSPTGSAGEKLFF. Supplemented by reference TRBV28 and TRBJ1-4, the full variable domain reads DVKVTQSSRYLVKRTGEKVFLECVQDMDHENMFWYRQDPGLGLRLIYFSYDVKMKEKGDIPEGYSVSREKKERFSLILESASTNQTSMYLCASSPTGSAGEKLFFGSGTQLSVL.

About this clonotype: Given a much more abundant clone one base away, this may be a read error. The CDR3 nucleotides read TGTGCCTCAGGGACAGCGTACAATGAGCAGTACTTC. Translating gives CASGTAYNEQYF. This chain connects TRBV10-3 to TRBJ2-7, with 7 bases fitting TRBD1. The CDR3 has 12 amino acids. The germline V gene has CDR1 ENHRY and CDR2 SYGVKD. The V segment lost 11 bases and the J segment 7 bases; nucleotides outside the gene matches: 11.

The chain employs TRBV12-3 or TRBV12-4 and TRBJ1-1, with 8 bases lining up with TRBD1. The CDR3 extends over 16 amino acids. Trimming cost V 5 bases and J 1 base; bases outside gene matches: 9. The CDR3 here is CASSRHSGTGNTEAFF. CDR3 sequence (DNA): TGTGCCAGCAGTCGCCACTCCGGGACAGGGAACACTGAAGCTTTCTTT.

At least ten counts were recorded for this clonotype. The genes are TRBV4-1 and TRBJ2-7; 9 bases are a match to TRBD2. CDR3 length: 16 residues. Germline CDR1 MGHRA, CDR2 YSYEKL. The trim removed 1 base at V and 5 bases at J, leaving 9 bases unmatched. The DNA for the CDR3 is TGCGCCAGCAGCCAAGCTGTTAGCGGGGGAATCGACGAGCAGTACTTC. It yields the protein CASSQAVSGGIDEQYF.

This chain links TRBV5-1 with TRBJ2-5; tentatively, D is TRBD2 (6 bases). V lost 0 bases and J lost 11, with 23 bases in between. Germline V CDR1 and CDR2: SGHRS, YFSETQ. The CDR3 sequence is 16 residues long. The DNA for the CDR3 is TGCGCCAGCAGCTTGGTTTCTGGGACTGGGGTCGTTGAGCAGTACTTC. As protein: CASSLVSGTGVVEQYF.

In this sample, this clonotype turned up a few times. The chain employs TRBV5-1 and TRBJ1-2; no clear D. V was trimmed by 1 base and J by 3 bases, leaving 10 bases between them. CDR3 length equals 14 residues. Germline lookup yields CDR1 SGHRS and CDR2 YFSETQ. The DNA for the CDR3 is TGCGCCAGCAGCTTGTTGCCTACAGACTATGGCTACACCTTC. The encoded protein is CASSLLPTDYGYTF.

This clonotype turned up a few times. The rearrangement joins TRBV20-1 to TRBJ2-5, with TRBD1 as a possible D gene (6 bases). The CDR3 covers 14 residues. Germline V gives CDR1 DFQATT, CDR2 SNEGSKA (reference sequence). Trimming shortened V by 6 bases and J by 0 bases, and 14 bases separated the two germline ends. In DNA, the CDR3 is TGCAGTGCCCAATTACAGGGCTACCAAGAGACCCAGTACTTC. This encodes CSAQLQGYQETQYF.

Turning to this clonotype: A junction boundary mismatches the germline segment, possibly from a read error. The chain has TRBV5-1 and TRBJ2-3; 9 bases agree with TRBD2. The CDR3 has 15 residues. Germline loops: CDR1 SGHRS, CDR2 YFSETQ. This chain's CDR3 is CAGSLQRGVPDTQYF. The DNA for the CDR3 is TGCGCCGGCAGCTTGCAGCGGGGGGTTCCAGATACGCAGTATTTT.